The TCR beta chain under discussion was sequenced for a study of Ad26.COV2.S vaccination and SARS-CoV-2 variants. The study's findings and limits: Vaccinated individuals (as opposed to placebo recipients) had higher spike-specific TCR breadth.

On this clone: Its antigen is unidentified.

Documented treatment: some 20 received Ad26.COV2.S at low or high dose, single or two shots; about 5 received placebo; per-sample allocation not given. All samples were drawn on day 63, counting from the first vaccine or placebo injection. Germline CDR1 reads SGHTA; CDR2 reads FQGTGA. This CDR3 has 16 residues. The V and J ends lost 5 bases and 0 bases respectively, with 16 bases between them. Some clones are missing from TCRdb's copy, which holds only in-frame ones; the method was immunoSEQ multiplex PCR. Seen here are about 460,000 clones, 70% to 90% observed once, and the top ten hold 1.7%. This chain links TRBV7-3 with TRBJ1-2; D call uncertain. This TCR was sampled from a person aged 18-60 years who received the Ad26.COV2.S COVID-19 vaccine or a placebo. The sequencing used peripheral blood, collected in a trial of Ad26.COV2.S vaccine versus placebo. The CDR3 protein is CASSPSPVSTNYGYTF. The CDR3 nucleotides are TGTGCCAGCAGCCCCTCCCCTGTCAGTACTAACTATGGCTACACCTTC.